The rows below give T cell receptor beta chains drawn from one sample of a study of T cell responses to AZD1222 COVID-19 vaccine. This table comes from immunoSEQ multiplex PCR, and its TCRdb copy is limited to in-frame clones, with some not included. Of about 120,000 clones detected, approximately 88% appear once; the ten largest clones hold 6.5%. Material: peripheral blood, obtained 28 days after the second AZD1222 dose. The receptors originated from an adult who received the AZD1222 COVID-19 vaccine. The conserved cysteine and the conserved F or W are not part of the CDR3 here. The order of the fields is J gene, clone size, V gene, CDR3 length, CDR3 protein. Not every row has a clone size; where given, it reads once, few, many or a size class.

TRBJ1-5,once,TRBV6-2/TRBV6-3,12,ASSYQYSNQPQH
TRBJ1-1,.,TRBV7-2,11,ASSSGANLEAF
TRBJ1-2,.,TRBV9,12,ASRGVGRGYGYT
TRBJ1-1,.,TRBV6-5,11,ASIKTENTEAF
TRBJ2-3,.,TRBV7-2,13,ASSFHGTFTDTQY
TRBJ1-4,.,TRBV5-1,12,ASSSRTGEEKLF
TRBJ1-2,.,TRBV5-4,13,ASSLDPGQAYGYT
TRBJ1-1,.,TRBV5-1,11,ASSTQGGTEAF
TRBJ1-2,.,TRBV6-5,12,ASRRGPSNYGYT
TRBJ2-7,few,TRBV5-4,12,ASSLGPTWYEQY
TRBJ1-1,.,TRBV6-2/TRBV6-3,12,ASSPRRQNTEAF
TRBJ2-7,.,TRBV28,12,ASSTREAFYEQY
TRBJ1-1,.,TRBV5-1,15,ASSPSRGLRRNTEAF
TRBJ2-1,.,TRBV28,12,ANSRGEGYNEQF
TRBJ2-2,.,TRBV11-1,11,ASSSQGRGELF
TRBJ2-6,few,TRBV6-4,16,ASSDSNIRSTGANVLT
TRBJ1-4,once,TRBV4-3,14,ASSQEGQVKNEKLF
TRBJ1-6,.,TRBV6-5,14,ASSYSSTGINSPLH
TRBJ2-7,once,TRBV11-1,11,ASSITGTYEQY
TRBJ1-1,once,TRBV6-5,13,ASSYALGGYTEAF
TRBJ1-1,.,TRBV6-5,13,ASRLTAYQNTEAF
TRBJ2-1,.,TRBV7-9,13,ASSLVGSSGNEQF
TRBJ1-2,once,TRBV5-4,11,ASSFEGRYGYT
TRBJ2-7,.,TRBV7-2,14,ASSLLPGLGGGEQY
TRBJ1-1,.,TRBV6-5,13,ASSLTADSNTEAF
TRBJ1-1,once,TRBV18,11,ASSPSGYTEAF
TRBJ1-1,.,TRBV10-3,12,AISDRGGDTEAF
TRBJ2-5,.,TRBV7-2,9,ASSFGETQY
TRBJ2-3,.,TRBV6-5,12,ASRETSYTDTQY
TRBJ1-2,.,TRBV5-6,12,ASRDGWGDDGYT
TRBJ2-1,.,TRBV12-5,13,ASGLGSRQGPKQF
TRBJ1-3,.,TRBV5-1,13,ASSLSSSPGNTIY
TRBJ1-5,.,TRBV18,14,ASSPPGGLSNQPQH
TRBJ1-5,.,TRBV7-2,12,ASSLGPGNQPQH
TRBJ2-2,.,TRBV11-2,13,ASSLGATGTGELF
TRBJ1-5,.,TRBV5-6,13,ASSPEGPIHQPQH
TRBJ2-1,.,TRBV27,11,ASSLRTVNEQF
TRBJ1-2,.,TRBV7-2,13,ASSYPTGGRNGYT
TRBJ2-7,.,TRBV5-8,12,ASSLGTDFYEQY
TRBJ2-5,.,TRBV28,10,ATSDRVETQY
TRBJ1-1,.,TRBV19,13,ASSNSNGMNTEAF
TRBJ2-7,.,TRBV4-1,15,ASSQEEEIWSSYEQY